Listed below are T cell receptor beta chains from one sample, sequenced in a study of Ad26.COV2.S vaccination and SARS-CoV-2 variants. Method: immunoSEQ multiplex PCR; TCRdb's copy keeps in-frame clones and lacks some. The data show roughly 700,000 clones, with approximately 88% seen just once and about 1.5% held by the top ten. The specimen comprised peripheral blood, sampled in a trial of Ad26.COV2.S vaccine versus placebo. The receptors were sampled from a person between 18 and 59 years old who received the Ad26.COV2.S COVID-19 vaccine or a placebo. The CDR3 runs from the conserved cysteine through the conserved F or W. Size values are once, few and many counts, or a class for expanded clones, and some rows have none.

clone_size j_call v_call cdr3_aa
NA TRBJ2-1 TRBV27 CASSLSYRVLDEQFF
few TRBJ1-2 TRBV3-1/TRBV3-2 CASSQEPNGYTF
once TRBJ1-4 TRBV5-5 CASSLGSGAAGEKLFF
NA TRBJ2-7 TRBV19 CASRDRGTYEQYF
NA TRBJ2-1 TRBV24-1 CATSDPGRSYNEQFF
NA TRBJ2-5 TRBV24-1 CATSDTTAGGRARETQYF
NA TRBJ2-5 TRBV2 CASSRLGFYGETQYF
NA TRBJ1-5 TRBV7-9 CASSQGNQPQHF
NA TRBJ1-1 TRBV19 CASKSEVRTEAFF
NA TRBJ2-1 TRBV2 CAGNRGAPNEQFF
NA TRBJ2-2 TRBV2 CASRGDSNTGELFF
NA TRBJ2-7 TRBV11-2 CASSFYSYEQYF
NA TRBJ2-7 TRBV2 CASSVAGDSYEQYF
NA TRBJ2-7 TRBV20-1 CSAAGDYEQYF
NA TRBJ2-2 TRBV19 CASSIGQGNTGELFF
NA TRBJ1-5 TRBV13 CASSLAGQVGQPQHF
NA TRBJ1-1 TRBV7-9 CASSSQGPTEAFF
NA TRBJ1-1 TRBV7-3 CASSRQGNTEAFF
NA TRBJ2-3 TRBV6-2/TRBV6-3 CASSYVPSGASTDTQYF
NA TRBJ2-5 TRBV24-1 CATSGGSQETQYF
NA TRBJ1-5 TRBV19 CASRDSNQPQHF
NA TRBJ2-7 TRBV7-2 CASGLGGSYEQYF
NA TRBJ2-3 TRBV12-3/TRBV12-4 CASRTGVDTQYF
NA TRBJ2-7 TRBV29-1 CSVARTVSSYEQYF
few TRBJ1-5 TRBV4-3 CASSQDRSNQPQHF
NA TRBJ2-3 TRBV6-4 CASSRVAGGSDTQYF
NA TRBJ2-3 TRBV7-2 CASDLGLAGRDTQYF
NA TRBJ1-5 TRBV7-9 CASSLVGGFQHF
NA TRBJ2-7 TRBV11-2 CASSLADGYEQYF
NA TRBJ2-3 TRBV25-1 CASSDTDTQYF
NA TRBJ2-7 TRBV30 CAWSVGGGAPYEQYF
NA TRBJ1-2 TRBV30 CGIQGGGRYYGYTF
NA TRBJ2-3 TRBV27 CASSLFSSGDGTDTQYF
NA TRBJ2-4 TRBV19 CASSRLGTGGAKNIQYF
NA TRBJ1-2 TRBV30 CAWSGGYGYTF
once TRBJ2-6 TRBV4-2 CASSQEGNGGANVLTF
NA TRBJ1-5 TRBV9 CASSVGYETANQPQHF
NA TRBJ2-1 TRBV18 CASSPRVAVPNEQFF
NA TRBJ2-3 TRBV11-3 CASSLDRRDTQYF
NA TRBJ1-5 TRBV19 CASSVRLVQPQHF
few TRBJ1-5 TRBV5-4 CASSLATGTGNQPQHF
NA TRBJ2-7 TRBV30 CAWTTRDSRSYEQYF
NA TRBJ2-7 TRBV11-2 CASSLGLEYEQYF
NA TRBJ2-1 TRBV15 CATSRDLDGGEQFF
few TRBJ1-6 TRBV5-6 CASSYSLYNSPLHF
NA TRBJ2-7 TRBV6-6 CAIRGATRGFYEQYF